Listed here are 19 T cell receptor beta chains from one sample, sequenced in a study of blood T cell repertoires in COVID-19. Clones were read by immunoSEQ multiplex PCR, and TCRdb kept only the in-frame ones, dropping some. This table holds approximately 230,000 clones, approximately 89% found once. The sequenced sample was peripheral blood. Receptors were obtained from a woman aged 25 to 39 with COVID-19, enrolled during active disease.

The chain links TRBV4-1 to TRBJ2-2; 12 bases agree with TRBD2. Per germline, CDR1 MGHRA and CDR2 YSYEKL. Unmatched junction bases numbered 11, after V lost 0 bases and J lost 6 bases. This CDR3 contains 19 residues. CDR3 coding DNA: TGCGCCAGCAGCCAAGATCTTTTTCGGCTAGCGGGGGGGCCCGGGGAGCTGTTTTTT. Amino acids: CASSQDLFRLAGGPGELFF.

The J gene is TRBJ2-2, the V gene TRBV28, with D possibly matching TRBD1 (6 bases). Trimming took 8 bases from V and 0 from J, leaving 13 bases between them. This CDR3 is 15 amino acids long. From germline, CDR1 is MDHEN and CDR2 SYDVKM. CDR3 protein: CASQDRSPNTGELFF. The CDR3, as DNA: TGTGCCAGCCAAGACAGGTCCCCGAACACCGGGGAGCTGTTTTTT.

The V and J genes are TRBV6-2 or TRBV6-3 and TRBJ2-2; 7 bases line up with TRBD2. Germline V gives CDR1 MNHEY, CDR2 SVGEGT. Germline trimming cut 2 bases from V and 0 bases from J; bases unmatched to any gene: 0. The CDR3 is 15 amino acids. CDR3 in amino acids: CASSYSGTNTGELFF. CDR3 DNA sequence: TGTGCCAGCAGTTACAGCGGGACGAACACCGGGGAGCTGTTTTTT.

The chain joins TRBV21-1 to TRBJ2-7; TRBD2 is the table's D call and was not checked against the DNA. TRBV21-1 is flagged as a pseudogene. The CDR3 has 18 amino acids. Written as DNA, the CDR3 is TGTGCCAGCAGCGGCCGGACTAGCGGGAGAAGTCCCTCCTACGAGCAGTACGTC. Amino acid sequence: CASSGRTSGRSPSYEQYV.

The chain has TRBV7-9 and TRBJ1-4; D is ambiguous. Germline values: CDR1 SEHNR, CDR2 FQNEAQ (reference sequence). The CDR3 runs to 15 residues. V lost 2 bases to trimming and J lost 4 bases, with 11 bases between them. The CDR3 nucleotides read TGTGCCAGCAGCTTACGGGAACTGCTTAATGAAAAACTGTTTTTT. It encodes CASSLRELLNEKLFF.

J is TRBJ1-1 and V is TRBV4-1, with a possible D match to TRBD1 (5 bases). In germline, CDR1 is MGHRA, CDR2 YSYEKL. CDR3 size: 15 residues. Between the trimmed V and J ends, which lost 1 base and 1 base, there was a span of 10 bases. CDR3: CASSQGQQRNTEAFF. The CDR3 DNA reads TGCGCCAGCAGCCAAGGACAGCAAAGGAACACTGAAGCTTTCTTT.

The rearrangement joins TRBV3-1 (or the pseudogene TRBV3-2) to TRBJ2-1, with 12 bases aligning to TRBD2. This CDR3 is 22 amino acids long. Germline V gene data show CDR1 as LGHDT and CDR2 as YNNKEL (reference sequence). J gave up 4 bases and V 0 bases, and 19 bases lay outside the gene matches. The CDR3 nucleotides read TGTGCCAGCAGCCAAGAGATGGGGACTAGCGGGTTTCGTCAAGACTCGTACAATGAGCAGTTCTTC. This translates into CASSQEMGTSGFRQDSYNEQFF.

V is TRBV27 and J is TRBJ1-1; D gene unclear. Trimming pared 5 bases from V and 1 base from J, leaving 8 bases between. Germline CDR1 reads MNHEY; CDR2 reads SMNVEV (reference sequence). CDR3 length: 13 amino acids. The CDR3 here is CASSRPGNTEAFF. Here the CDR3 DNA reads TGTGCCAGCAGTCGCCCCGGGAACACTGAAGCTTTCTTT.

CDR3 nucleotide sequence: TGTGCCAGCAGCGGAGCGGGGTGGTTGGGAGATACGCAGTATTTT. Translating gives CASSGAGWLGDTQYF. This rearrangement joins TRBV5-4 to TRBJ2-3, with 7 nucleotides matching TRBD2. The V gene's germline CDR1 is SGHNT and CDR2 YYREEE (reference sequence). The V and J ends lost 4 bases and 5 bases, in that order; junction bases with no gene match: 10. The CDR3 sequence is 15 residues long.

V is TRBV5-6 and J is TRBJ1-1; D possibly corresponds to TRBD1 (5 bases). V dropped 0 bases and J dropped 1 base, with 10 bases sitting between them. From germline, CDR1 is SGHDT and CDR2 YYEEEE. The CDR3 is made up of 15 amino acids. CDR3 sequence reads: CASSLARGRNTEAFF. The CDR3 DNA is TGTGCCAGCAGCTTGGCCCGGGGGAGGAACACTGAAGCTTTCTTT.

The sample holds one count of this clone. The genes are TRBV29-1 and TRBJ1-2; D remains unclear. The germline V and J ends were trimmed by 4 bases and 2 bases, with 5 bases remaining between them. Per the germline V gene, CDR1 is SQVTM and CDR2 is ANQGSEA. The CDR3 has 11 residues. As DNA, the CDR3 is TGCAGCGTTGCCGGGAACTATGGCTACACCTTC. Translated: CSVAGNYGYTF.

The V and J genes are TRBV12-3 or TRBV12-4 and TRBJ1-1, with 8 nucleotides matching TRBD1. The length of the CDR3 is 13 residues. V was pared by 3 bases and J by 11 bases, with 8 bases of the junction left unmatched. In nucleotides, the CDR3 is TGTGCCAGCAGTTTTTCAGGGGGCGGTGGGGCTTTCTTT. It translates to CASSFSGGGGAFF.

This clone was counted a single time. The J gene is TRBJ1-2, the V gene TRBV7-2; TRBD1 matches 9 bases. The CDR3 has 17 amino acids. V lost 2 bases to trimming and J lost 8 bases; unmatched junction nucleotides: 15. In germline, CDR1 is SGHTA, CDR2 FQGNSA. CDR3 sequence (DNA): TGTGCCAGCAGCTTATCAACACCCGGGACAGGGCAATTCGGCTACACCTTC. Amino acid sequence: CASSLSTPGTGQFGYTF.

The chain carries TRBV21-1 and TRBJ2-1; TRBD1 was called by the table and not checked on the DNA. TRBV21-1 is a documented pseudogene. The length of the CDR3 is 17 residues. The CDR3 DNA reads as TGTGCCAGCAGCAAAGAAGCGAGGACAGGGGCTAACAATGAGCAGTTCTTC. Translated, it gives CASSKEARTGANNEQFF.

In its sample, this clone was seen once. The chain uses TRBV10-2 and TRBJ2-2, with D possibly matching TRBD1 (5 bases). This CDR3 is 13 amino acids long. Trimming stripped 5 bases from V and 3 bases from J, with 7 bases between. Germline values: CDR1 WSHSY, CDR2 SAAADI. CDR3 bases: TGCGCCAGCAGTTCCAGGGACACCGGGGAGCTGTTTTTT. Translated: CASSSRDTGELFF.

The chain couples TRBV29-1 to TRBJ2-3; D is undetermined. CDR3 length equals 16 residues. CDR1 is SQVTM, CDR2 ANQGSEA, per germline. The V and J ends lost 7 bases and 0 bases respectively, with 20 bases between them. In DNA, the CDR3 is TGCAGCGAGCCCAGTTTATTGGCGGATAGCACAGATACGCAGTATTTT. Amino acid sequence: CSEPSLLADSTDTQYF.

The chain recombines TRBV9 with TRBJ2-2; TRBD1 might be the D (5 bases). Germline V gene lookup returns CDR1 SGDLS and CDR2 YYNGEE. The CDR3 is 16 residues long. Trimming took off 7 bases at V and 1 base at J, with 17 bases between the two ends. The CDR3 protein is CASAVLGAGNTGELFF. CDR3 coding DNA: TGTGCCAGCGCTGTGTTAGGGGCAGGGAACACCGGGGAGCTGTTTTTT.

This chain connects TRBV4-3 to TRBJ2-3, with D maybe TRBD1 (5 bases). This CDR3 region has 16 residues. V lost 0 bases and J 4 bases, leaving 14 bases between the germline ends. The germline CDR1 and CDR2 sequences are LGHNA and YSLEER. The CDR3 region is CASSQDWTLTSDTQYF. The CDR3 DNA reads TGCGCCAGCAGCCAAGATTGGACATTGACCTCAGATACGCAGTATTTT.

The DNA of the CDR3 is TGTGCCAGCAGCTTGCCGGGAGAGACCCAGTACTTC. This translates into CASSLPGETQYF. The chain couples TRBV5-6 to TRBJ2-5; no clear D gene. Germline V gene sequence: CDR1 SGHDT, CDR2 YYEEEE. CDR3 length equals 12 residues. V lost 1 base to trimming and J lost 4 bases, with 5 bases between them. The complete variable domain, with remaining parts taken from reference TRBV5-6 and TRBJ2-5, reads DAGVTQSPTHLIKTRGQQVTLRCSPKSGHDTVSWYQQALGQGPQFIFQYYEEEERQRGNFPDRFSGHQFPNYSSELNVNALLLGDSALYLCASSLPGETQYFGPGTRLLVL.